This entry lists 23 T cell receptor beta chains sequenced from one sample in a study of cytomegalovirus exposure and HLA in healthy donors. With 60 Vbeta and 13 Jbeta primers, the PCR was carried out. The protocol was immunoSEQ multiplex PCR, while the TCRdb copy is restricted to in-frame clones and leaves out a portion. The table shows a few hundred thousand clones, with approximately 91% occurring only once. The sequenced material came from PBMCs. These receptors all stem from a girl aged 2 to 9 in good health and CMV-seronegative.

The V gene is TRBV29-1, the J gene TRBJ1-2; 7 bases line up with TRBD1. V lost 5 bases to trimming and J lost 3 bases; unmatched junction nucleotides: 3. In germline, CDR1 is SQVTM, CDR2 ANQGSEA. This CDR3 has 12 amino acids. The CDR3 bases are TGCAGCGTTTCAACAGGGGACTATGGCTACACCTTC. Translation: CSVSTGDYGYTF. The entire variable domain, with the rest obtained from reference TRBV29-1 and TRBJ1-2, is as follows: SAVISQKPSRDICQRGTSLTIQCQVDSQVTMMFWYRQQPGQSLTLIATANQGSEATYESGFVIDKFPISRPNLTFSTLTVSNMSPEDSSIYLCSVSTGDYGYTFGSGTRLTVV.

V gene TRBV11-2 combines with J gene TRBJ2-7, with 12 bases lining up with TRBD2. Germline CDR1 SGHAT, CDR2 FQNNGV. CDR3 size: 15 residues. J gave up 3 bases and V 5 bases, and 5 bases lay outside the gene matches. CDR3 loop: CASSLLAGGFYEQYF. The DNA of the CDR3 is TGTGCCAGCAGCCTACTAGCGGGAGGTTTCTACGAGCAGTACTTC.

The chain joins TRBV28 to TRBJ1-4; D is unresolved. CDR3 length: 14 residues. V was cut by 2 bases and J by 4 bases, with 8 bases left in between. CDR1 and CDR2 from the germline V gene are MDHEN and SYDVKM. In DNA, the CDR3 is TGTGCCAGCAGTTTAGGAGACCTTAATGAAAAACTGTTTTTT. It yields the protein CASSLGDLNEKLFF.

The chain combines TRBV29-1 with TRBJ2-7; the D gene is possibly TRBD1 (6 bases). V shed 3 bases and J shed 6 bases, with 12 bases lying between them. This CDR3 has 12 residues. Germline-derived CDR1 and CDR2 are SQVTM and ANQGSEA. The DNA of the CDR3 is TGCAGCGTTGAGCACAGGGCTGGCGAGCAGTACTTC. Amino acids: CSVEHRAGEQYF.

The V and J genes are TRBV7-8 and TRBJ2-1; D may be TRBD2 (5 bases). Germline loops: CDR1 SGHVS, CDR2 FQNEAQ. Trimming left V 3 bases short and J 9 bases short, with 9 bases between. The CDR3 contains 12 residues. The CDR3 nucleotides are TGTGCCAGCAGCTTTCACCGGGGTGAGCAGTTCTTC. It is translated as CASSFHRGEQFF.

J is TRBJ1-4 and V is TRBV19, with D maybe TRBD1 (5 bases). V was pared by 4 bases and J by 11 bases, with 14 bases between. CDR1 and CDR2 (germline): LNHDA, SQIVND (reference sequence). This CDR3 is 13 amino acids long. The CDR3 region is CASSTGHKGKLFF. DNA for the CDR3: TGTGCCAGTAGTACCGGACACAAAGGGAAACTGTTTTTT.

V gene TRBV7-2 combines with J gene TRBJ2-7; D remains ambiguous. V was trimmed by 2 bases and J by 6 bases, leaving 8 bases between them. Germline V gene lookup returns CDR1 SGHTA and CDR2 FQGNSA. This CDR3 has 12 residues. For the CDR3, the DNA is TGTGCCAGCAGCTTACGCGGTGCCGAGCAGTACTTC. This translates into CASSLRGAEQYF.

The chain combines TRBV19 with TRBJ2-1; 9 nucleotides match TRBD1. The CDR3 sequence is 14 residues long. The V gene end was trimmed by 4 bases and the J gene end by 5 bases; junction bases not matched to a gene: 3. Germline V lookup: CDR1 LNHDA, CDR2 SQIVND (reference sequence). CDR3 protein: CASSTQGANNEQFF. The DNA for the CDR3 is TGTGCCAGTAGTACACAGGGGGCGAACAATGAGCAGTTCTTC.

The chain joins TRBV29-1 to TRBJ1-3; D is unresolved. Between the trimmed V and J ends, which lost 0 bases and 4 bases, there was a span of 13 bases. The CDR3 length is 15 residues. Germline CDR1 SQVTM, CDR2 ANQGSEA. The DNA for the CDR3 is TGCAGCGTTGAAGAACCCTCCGGCAGGGGAAACACCATATATTTT. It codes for CSVEEPSGRGNTIYF. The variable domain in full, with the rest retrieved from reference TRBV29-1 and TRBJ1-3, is SAVISQKPSRDICQRGTSLTIQCQVDSQVTMMFWYRQQPGQSLTLIATANQGSEATYESGFVIDKFPISRPNLTFSTLTVSNMSPEDSSIYLCSVEEPSGRGNTIYFGEGSWLTVV.

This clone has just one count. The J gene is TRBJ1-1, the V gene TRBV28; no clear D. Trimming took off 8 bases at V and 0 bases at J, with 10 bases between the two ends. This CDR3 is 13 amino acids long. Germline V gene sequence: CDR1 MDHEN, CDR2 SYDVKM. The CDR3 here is CASAPEVNTEAFF. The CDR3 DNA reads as TGTGCCAGCGCTCCCGAGGTGAACACTGAAGCTTTCTTT.

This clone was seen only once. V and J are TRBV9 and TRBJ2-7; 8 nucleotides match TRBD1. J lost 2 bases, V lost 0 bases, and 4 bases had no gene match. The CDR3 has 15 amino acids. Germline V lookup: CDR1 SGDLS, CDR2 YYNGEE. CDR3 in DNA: TGTGCCAGCAGCGTAGAGCCAGGGGGCCCCTACGAGCAGTACTTC. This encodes CASSVEPGGPYEQYF.

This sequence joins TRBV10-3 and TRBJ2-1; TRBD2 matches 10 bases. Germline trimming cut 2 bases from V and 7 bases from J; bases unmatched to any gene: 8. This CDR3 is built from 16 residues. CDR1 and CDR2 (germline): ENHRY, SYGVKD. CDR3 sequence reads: CAISERASGSGNEQFF. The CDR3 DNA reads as TGTGCCATCAGTGAGCGTGCTAGCGGGAGTGGTAATGAGCAGTTCTTC.

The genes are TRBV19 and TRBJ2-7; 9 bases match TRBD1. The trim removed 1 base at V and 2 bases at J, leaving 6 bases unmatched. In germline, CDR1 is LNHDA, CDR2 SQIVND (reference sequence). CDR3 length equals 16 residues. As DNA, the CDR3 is TGTGCCAGTAGTATAGGCGGGACAGGGATAACCTACGAGCAGTACTTC. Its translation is CASSIGGTGITYEQYF. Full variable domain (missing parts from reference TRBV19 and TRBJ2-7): DGGITQSPKYLFRKEGQNVTLSCEQNLNHDAMYWYRQDPGQGLRLIYYSQIVNDFQKGDIAEGYSVSREKKESFPLTVTSAQKNPTAFYLCASSIGGTGITYEQYFGPGTRLTVT.

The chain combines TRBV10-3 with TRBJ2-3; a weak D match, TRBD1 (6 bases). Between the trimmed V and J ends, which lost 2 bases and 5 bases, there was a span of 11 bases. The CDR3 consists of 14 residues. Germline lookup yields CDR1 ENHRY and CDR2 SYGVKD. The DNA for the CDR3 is TGTGCCATCAGTGAGACAGGGCAGGGAGATACGCAGTATTTT. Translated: CAISETGQGDTQYF.

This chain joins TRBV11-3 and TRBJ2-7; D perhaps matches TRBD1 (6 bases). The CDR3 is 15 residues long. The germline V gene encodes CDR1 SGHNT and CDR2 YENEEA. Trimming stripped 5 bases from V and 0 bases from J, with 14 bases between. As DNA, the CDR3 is TGTGCCAGCAGCCACCATACAGGGAGCTCCTACGAGCAGTACTTC. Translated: CASSHHTGSSYEQYF.

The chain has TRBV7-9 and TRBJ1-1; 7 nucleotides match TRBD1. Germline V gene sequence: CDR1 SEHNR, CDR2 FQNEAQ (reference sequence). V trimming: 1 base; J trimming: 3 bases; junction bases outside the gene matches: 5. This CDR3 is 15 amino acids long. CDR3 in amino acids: CASSLVQGIDTEAFF. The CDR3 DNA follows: TGTGCCAGCAGCTTAGTACAGGGGATAGACACTGAAGCTTTCTTT.

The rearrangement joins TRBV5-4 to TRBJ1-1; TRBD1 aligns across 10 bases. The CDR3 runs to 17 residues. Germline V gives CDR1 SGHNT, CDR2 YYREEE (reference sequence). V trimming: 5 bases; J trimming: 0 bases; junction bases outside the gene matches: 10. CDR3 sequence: CASRPPGQGTLNTEAFF. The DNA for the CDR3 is TGTGCCAGCAGGCCCCCGGGACAGGGGACCTTGAACACTGAAGCTTTCTTT.

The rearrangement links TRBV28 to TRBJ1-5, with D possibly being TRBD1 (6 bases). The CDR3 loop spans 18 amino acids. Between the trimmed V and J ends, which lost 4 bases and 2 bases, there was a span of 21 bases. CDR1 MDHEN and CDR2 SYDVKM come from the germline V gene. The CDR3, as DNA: TGTGCCAGCAGTTCCGACGCCCTACAGGGTAAAGGCAATCAGCCCCAGCATTTT. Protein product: CASSSDALQGKGNQPQHF. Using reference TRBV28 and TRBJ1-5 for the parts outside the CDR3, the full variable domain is DVKVTQSSRYLVKRTGEKVFLECVQDMDHENMFWYRQDPGLGLRLIYFSYDVKMKEKGDIPEGYSVSREKKERFSLILESASTNQTSMYLCASSSDALQGKGNQPQHFGDGTRLSIL.

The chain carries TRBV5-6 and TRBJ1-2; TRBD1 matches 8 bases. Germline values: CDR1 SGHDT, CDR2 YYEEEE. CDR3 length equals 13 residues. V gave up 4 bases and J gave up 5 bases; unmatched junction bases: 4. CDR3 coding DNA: TGTGCCAGCAGCACGGGACAGGAGTATGGCTACACCTTC. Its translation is CASSTGQEYGYTF.

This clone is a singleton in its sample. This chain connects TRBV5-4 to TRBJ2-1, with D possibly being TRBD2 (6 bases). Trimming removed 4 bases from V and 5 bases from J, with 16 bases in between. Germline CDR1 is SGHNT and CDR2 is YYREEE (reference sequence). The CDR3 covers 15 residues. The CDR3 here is CASSPPGRSHNEQFF. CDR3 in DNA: TGTGCCAGCAGCCCACCCGGGAGATCCCACAATGAGCAGTTCTTC.

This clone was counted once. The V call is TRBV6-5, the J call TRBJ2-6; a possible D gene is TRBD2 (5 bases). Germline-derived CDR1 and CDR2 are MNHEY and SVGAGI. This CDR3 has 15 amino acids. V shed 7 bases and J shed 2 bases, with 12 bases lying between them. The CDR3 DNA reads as TGTGCCAGCAAGCCCGAGGGAACTGGGGCCAACGTCCTGACTTTC. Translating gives CASKPEGTGANVLTF.

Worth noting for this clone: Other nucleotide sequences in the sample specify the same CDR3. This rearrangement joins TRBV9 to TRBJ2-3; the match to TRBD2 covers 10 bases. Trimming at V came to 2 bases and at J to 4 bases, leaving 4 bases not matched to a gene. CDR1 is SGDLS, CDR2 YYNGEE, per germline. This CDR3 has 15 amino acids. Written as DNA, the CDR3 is TGTGCCAGCAGCGTCAGCGGGGGGGCTTCAGATACGCAGTATTTT. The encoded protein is CASSVSGGASDTQYF. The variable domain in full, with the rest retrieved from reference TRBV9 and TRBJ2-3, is DSGVTQTPKHLITATGQRVTLRCSPRSGDLSVYWYQQSLDQGLQFLIQYYNGEERAKGNILERFSAQQFPDLHSELNLSSLELGDSALYFCASSVSGGASDTQYFGPGTRLTVL.

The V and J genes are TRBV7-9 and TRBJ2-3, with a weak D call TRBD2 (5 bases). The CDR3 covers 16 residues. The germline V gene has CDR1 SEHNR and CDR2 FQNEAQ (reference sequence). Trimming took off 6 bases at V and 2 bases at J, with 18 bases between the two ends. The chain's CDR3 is CASRPRADGTTDTQYF. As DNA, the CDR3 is TGTGCCAGCAGACCCAGAGCGGATGGAACCACAGATACGCAGTATTTT.